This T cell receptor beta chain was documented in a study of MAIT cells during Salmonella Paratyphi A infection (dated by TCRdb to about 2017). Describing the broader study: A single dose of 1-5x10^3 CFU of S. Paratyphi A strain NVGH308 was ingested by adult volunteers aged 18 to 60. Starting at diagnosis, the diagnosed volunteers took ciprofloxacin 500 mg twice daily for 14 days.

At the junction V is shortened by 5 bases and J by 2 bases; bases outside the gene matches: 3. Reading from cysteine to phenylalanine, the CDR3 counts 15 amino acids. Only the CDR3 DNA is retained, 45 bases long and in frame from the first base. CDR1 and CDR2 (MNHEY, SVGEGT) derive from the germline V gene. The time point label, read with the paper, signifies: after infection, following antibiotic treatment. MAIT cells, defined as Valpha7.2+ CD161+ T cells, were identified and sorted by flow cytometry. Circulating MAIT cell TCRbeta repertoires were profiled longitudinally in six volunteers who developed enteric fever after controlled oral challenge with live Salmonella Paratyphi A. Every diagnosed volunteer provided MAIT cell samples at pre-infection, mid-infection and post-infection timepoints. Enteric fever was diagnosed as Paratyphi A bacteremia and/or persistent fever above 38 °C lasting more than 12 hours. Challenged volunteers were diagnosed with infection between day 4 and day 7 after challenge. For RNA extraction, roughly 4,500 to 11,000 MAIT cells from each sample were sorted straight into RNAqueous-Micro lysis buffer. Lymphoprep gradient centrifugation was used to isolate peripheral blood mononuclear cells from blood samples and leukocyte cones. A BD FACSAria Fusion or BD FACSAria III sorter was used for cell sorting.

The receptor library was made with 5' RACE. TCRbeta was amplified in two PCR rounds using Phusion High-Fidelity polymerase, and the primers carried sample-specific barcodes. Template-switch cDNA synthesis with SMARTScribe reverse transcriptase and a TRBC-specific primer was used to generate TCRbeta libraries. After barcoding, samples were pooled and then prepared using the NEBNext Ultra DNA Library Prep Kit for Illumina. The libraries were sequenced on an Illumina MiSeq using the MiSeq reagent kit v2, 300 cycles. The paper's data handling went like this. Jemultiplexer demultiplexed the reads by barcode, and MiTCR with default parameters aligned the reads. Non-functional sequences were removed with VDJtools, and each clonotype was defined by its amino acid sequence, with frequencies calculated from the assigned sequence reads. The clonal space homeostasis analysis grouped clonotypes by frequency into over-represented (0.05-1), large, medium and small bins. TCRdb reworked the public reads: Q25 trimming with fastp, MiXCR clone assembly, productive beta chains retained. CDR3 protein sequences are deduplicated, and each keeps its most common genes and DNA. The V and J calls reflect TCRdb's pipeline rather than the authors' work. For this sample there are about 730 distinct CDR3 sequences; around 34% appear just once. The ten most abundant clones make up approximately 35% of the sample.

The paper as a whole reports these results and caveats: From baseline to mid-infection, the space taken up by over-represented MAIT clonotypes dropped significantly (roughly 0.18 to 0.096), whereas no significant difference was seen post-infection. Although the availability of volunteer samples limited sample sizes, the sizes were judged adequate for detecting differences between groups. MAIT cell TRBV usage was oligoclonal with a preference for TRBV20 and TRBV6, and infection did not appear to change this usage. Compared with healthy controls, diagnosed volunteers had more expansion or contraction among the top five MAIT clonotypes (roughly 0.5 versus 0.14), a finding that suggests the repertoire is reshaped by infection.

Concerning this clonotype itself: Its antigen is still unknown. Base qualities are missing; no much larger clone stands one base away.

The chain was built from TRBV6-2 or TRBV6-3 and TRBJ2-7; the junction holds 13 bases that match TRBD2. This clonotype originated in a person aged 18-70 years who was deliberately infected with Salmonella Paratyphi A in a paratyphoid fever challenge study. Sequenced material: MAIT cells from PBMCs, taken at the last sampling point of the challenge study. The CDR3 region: CASSTTSGGPYEQYF. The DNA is TGTGCCAGCAGTACGACTAGCGGGGGGCCCTACGAGCAGTACTTC.